The clone carrying this TCR beta chain was found many times. Germline V gene sequence: CDR1 DFQATT, CDR2 SNEGSKA (reference sequence). This CDR3 comprises 14 residues. The V gene lost 3 bases and the J gene lost 9 bases, with 15 bases spanning the gap. The source of the sample is a study of Graves' ophthalmopathy and Graves' hyperthyroidism. RNA transcripts provided the template for amplifying TCR beta CDR3 regions. HTBI-primed first-round RT-PCR preceded second-round multiplex PCR. TCRdb redid the calling of the multiplex PCR reads with MiXCR, one entry per CDR3 protein. Of 650,000 to 800,000 distinct CDR3 sequences listed, roughly two fifths are singletons. Certain patients, namely those with other autoimmune diseases, uncontrolled infections, pregnancy or lactation, were excluded.

The sample consisted of peripheral blood. The rearrangement links TRBV20-1 to TRBJ1-6; the D is unclear. The sequence was obtained from an adult man with Graves' ophthalmopathy. DNA for the CDR3: TGCAGTGCTAGCGTTCGGACTCACGGTTCACCCCTCCACTTT. It specifies CSASVRTHGSPLHF.